The present T cell receptor (beta chain) was sequenced within a study of cytomegalovirus exposure and HLA in healthy donors (dated by TCRdb to 2017 to 2019). Describing the broader study: According to a later analysis, the approximately 120 validation repertoires were produced on the same platform as the approximately 620 repertoires of the first cohort. The aim of the study was to test whether cataloging public T cell receptors could identify signatures of past pathogen exposure. In addition to the first cohort of roughly 670 subjects, a separate validation cohort of 120 different subjects was used. High-throughput TCR immunosequencing, statistical association of individual TCRs with disease status, and machine learning were combined to predict cytomegalovirus infection status. What the research found in general, with its limitations: A later analysis found that TCRs clustered in the first cohort also tended to co-occur in the approximately 120 validation repertoires, with approximately 95% of cluster scores above 0. The classifier was reported to diagnose cytomegalovirus status with high specificity and sensitivity in both the original and validation cohorts. The authors suggested that the approach could potentially be extended to other disease states and immunological phenotypes. In vitro tests confirmed that a few of the cytomegalovirus-associated TCR beta chains recognize cytomegalovirus antigens. The study listed approximately 150 TCR beta chains as associated with cytomegalovirus. Across donors, most TCR sequences were observed very rarely, whereas some public TCRs were present in many individuals. A later analysis had no HLA typing for the validation cohort, so co-occurrence there was scored across all 130 or so repertoires.

Separate from the roughly 630-subject first cohort, the validation cohort of 95 to 150 subjects was the group to which the donors belonged. Details on this clone: Its recognized antigen is unknown. Qualities for individual bases were not recorded, and no much larger clone is one base off.

Library method: the immunoSEQ multiplex PCR assay. The paper's processing steps were these. To diagnose cytomegalovirus status from the catalog of TCR beta chain sequences, a statistical classification framework was built. This immuneACCESS table, as held by TCRdb, lists in-frame sequences with V and J called but not all clones. Of the missing ones, under half trace to an unresolved V gene in checked studies; the others have no known cause. V and J calls and clone size come straight from that table; D and trimming were deduced from the DNA. The sample profile shows about 180,000 clones; 85% of them were found once. The ten largest make up 16% of the sample. CDR1 and CDR2 were assigned from the germline V gene (reference sequence) as MNHEY and SMNVEV. The CDR3 spans 15 residues, from the cysteine through the phenylalanine. Solely the CDR3 DNA is kept, with 45 bases framed from the first base. V is shortened by 5 bases, J by 2 bases, and the region joining them spans 16 bases.

The clonotype was recovered from a man aged 18 to 30 in good health and CMV-seropositive. Recombination linked TRBV27 to TRBJ2-7; perhaps TRBD1 is the D gene, with 7 bases matching. The specimen was PBMCs. The sequenced DNA: TGTGCCAGCAGTCCGCGGGACAGTCTACCCTACGAGCAGTACTTC. This translates into CASSPRDSLPYEQYF.